This record looks at one T cell receptor (beta chain) sequence and its context. The antigen remains unidentified. Germline V CDR1 and CDR2: DFQATT, SNEGSKA (reference sequence). The V segment lost 3 bases and the J segment 7 bases; nucleotides outside the gene matches: 15. The CDR3 totals 17 residues. This entry is derived from a study of blood T cells in healthy people across ages. A second PCR, run for about 7 to 11 cycles, used a sample-barcoded 5' primer plus a J-beta primer mix. TCRdb redid the calling of the 5' RACE reads with MiXCR, one entry per CDR3 protein. The sample consists of 1 million to 1.2 million distinct CDR3 sequences, more than 30% of them appearing once. Whole-study findings and limits: Strongly correlated with naive T cell percentage was TCR beta diversity.

This sequence joins TRBV20-1 and TRBJ2-7, with 13 bases lining up with TRBD2. This clonotype was sampled from a young man in good health. Source material: blood. CDR3 loop: CSASRTSGGSSHNEQYF. The CDR3 DNA reads as TGCAGTGCTAGTCGGACTAGCGGGGGTAGTTCCCACAATGAGCAGTACTTC.